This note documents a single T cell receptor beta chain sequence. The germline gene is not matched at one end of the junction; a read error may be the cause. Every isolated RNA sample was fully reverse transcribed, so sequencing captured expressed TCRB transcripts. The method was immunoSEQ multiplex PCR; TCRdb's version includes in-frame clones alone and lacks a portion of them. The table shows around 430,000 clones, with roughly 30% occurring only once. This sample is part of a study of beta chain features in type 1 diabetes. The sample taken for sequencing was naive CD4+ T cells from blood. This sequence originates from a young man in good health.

This CDR3 reads CASRLGPRSSGNTIYF. In DNA, the CDR3 is TGCGCCAGCAGGTTGGGGCCGCGAAGCTCTGGAAACACCATATATTTT. V is TRBV5-1 and J is TRBJ1-3, with D possibly TRBD1 on 5 matching bases. The germline V gene encodes CDR1 SGHRS and CDR2 YFSETQ. The CDR3 is 16 residues long. The full variable domain, its missing parts supplied by reference TRBV5-1 and TRBJ1-3, is KAGVTQTPRYLIKTRGQQVTLSCSPISGHRSVSWYQQTPGQGLQFLFEYFSETQRNKGNFPGRFSGRQFSNSRSEMNVSTLELGDSALYLCASRLGPRSSGNTIYFGEGSWLTVV.